This T cell receptor beta chain was retrieved from a study of identical twins. This clonotype has a handful of counts. Its target is not known. MiXCR, run by TCRdb on the 5' RACE reads, gives a single entry per CDR3 protein. The table lists some 500,000 distinct CDR3 sequences, around a tenth of them singletons, with roughly 3% in the top ten. Points from the study as a whole: Carriage of fewer insertions was seen in abundant cord blood beta clonotypes, whereas memory repertoires showed none.

V lost 4 bases and J lost 2; bases outside the gene matches: 9. Per the germline V gene, CDR1 is SGHTA and CDR2 is FQGTGA. The length of the CDR3 is 16 residues. The same data also went into a second study, on yellow fever vaccine responses in identical twins.

Sequencing used PBMCs. This TCR was sampled from a woman aged 18 to 35 in good health. This rearrangement joins TRBV7-3 to TRBJ2-5; 8 bases map to TRBD2. The CDR3, as DNA: TGTGCCAGCAGCTCCCAACAGCGGGGGACACAAGAGACCCAGTACTTC. This gives the protein CASSSQQRGTQETQYF.